These 5 T cell receptor beta chains came from one sample sequenced in a study of blood T cell repertoires in COVID-19. Method: immunoSEQ multiplex PCR; TCRdb's copy keeps in-frame clones and lacks some. There are about 64,000 clones in the sample; 75% to 95% occur only once, and around 9.1% lies in the top ten. Sequencing was performed on peripheral blood. All receptors derive from a woman older than 75 with active COVID-19.

This clone came up a few times. The chain combines TRBV12-3 or TRBV12-4 with TRBJ1-2; TRBD1 agrees at 10 bases. This CDR3 has 12 residues. With V trimmed by 6 bases and J by 7 bases, 2 bases remained unmatched. In DNA, the CDR3 is TGTGCCAGCAGCCGGGACAGGGGTGGCTACACCTTC. Translating gives CASSRDRGGYTF.

The chain employs TRBV5-4 and TRBJ1-6; 7 bases are shared with TRBD1. J lost 7 bases, V lost 0 bases, and 4 bases had no gene match. The CDR3 extends over 15 amino acids. CDR1 is SGHNT, CDR2 YYREEE, per germline (reference sequence). The CDR3 loop reads CASSLAQGRNSPLHF. Written as DNA, the CDR3 is TGTGCCAGCAGCTTGGCACAGGGGAGGAATTCACCCCTCCACTTT.

The CDR3 reads CASSIRALAGGTSTDTQYF. CDR3 nucleotide sequence: TGTGCCAGCAGCATTCGGGCCCTAGCGGGTGGTACTAGCACAGATACGCAGTATTTT. This chain uses TRBV7-9 with TRBJ2-3, with 8 bases that match TRBD2. Germline CDR1 SEHNR, CDR2 FQNEAQ (reference sequence). V lost 5 bases and J lost 0; bases outside the gene matches: 16. The CDR3 totals 19 residues.

This chain joins TRBV6-1 and TRBJ2-5, with TRBD1 identical over 7 bases. Germline values: CDR1 MNHNS, CDR2 SASEGT. This CDR3 has 16 amino acids. V dropped 4 bases and J dropped 4; count of bases not matched to a gene: 12. The CDR3 region has the DNA TGTGCCAGCAGTGGGGTGAGGGACAGCTTGGGAGAGACCCAGTACTTC. Translated, it gives CASSGVRDSLGETQYF.

This clone has a handful of counts. The chain links TRBV19 to TRBJ1-2, with TRBD1 matching 7 bases. V lost 7 bases and J lost 4; bases outside the gene matches: 6. The CDR3 runs 13 residues. CDR1 LNHDA and CDR2 SQIVND come from the germline V gene (reference sequence). The CDR3 spells CASIGGTAYGYTF. The CDR3 DNA sequence: TGTGCCAGTATAGGGGGGACAGCCTATGGCTACACCTTC.